This T cell receptor beta chain was sequenced for a study of cytomegalovirus exposure and HLA in healthy donors. Turning to the study itself: For the approximately 360 genotyped donors, roughly 81% fell within the Caucasian-associated ancestry cluster.

Overall study results and limits: A later analysis, which compared TCR beta chains of equal frequency, found the HLA-associated ones more clonally expanded. An Asian-associated ancestry cluster reportedly showed fewer N-insertions than the approximately 620-donor mean in a later analysis.

This CDR3 is built from 14 residues. Trimming pared 4 bases from V and 0 bases from J, leaving 9 bases between. The germline gives CDR1 LGHNA, CDR2 YNFKEQ. Primers included in the PCR were 60 Vbeta and 13 Jbeta primers. Assay used: immunoSEQ multiplex PCR; TCRdb lists only in-frame clones, some missing. The sample records under 130,000 clones, approximately 70% being singletons. Turning to this clone: What it recognizes is unknown.

The sequencing sample was made of PBMCs. The receptor was isolated from a man in his thirties or forties in good health and CMV-seropositive. The chain recombines TRBV4-2 with TRBJ1-2; the D gene is possibly TRBD1 (5 bases). Here the CDR3 reads CASSLDITNYGYTF. CDR3 sequence (DNA): TGTGCCAGCAGCCTGGACATTACTAACTATGGCTACACCTTC.